A single sample gave rise to the 2 T cell receptor beta chains below, sequenced in a study of cytomegalovirus exposure and HLA in healthy donors. In the PCR, 60 Vbeta and 13 Jbeta primers were used. Only in-frame clones appear in the TCRdb table, and some are missing; sequencing was by immunoSEQ multiplex PCR. This table has more than 200,000 clones, roughly 83% appearing once. Sequenced sample: PBMCs. The receptors here all came from a girl aged 5 to 17 in good health and CMV-seronegative.

In regard to this clone: One junction end disagrees with the germline gene, perhaps due to a read error. J is TRBJ2-7 and V is TRBV5-1; 9 nucleotides agree with TRBD2. The germline gives CDR1 SGHRS, CDR2 YFSETQ. This CDR3 contains 16 residues. The CDR3 region has the DNA TGCGCCAGCAGCTTGAGAAATAGCGGGAGCTCCCACGAGCAGTACTTC. Amino acids: CASSLRNSGSSHEQYF. Full variable domain (remainder filled in from reference TRBV5-1 and TRBJ2-7): KAGVTQTPRYLIKTRGQQVTLSCSPISGHRSVSWYQQTPGQGLQFLFEYFSETQRNKGNFPGRFSGRQFSNSRSEMNVSTLELGDSALYLCASSLRNSGSSHEQYFGPGTRLTVT.

V and J are TRBV29-1 and TRBJ2-1; possible D gene TRBD1, 6 bases. The CDR3 is made up of 14 amino acids. V was clipped by 4 bases and J by 4 bases, with 14 bases between them. Per the germline V gene, CDR1 is SQVTM and CDR2 is ANQGSEA. This CDR3 reads CSVAGGQLYNEQFF. Here the CDR3 DNA reads TGCAGCGTTGCAGGCGGACAGCTTTACAATGAGCAGTTCTTC.